The text below deals with one T cell receptor beta chain. The data belong to a study of blood T cell repertoires in COVID-19. At the level of the study: The United States, Italy and Spain provided the acute and convalescent COVID-19 samples. T cells, B-cell-depleted T cells, or PBMCs supplied cDNA or gDNA.

In the authors' methods: How many nucleated cells were present was estimated from reference gene primer amplification. Clones were sequenced by immunoSEQ multiplex PCR, and TCRdb holds only the in-frame ones, with some missing. V, J and clone size are taken as reported in that table, and D and trimming were inferred from the DNA itself. The repertoire holds tens of thousands of clones, with approximately 92% as singletons. Sequenced material: peripheral blood. This clonotype originated in a man in his fifties or sixties with active COVID-19.

CDR3 in DNA: TGTGCCATGACGACAGGTCAAGAGACCCAGTACTTC. This encodes CAMTTGQETQYF. This chain links TRBV5-4 with TRBJ2-5, with D perhaps matching TRBD1 (6 bases). Trimming shortened V by 9 bases and J by 2 bases, and 11 bases separated the two germline ends. This CDR3 is built from 12 residues. The germline V gene encodes CDR1 SGHNT and CDR2 YYREEE (reference sequence).